Shown below are 9 T cell receptor beta chains from a single sample sequenced in a study of Ad26.COV2.S vaccination and SARS-CoV-2 variants. Treatment here: some 20 received Ad26.COV2.S at low or high dose, single or two shots; several received placebo; per-sample allocation not given. Samples were taken on day 63 after the first vaccine or placebo injection. Measured with immunoSEQ multiplex PCR; TCRdb has only the in-frame clones, and not every one. This sample has 300,000 to 400,000 clones; roughly 84% occur once, and the top ten carry 3% to 4%. Sequencing was performed on peripheral blood, taken in a trial of Ad26.COV2.S vaccine versus placebo. These TCRs come from a person between 18 and 59 years old who received the Ad26.COV2.S COVID-19 vaccine or a placebo.

The rearrangement links TRBV6-1 to TRBJ1-2; D might be TRBD1 (5 bases). The CDR3 length is 14 residues. Between the trimmed V and J ends, which lost 0 bases and 4 bases, there was a span of 9 bases. Per the germline V gene, CDR1 is MNHNS and CDR2 is SASEGT. This CDR3 reads CASSEAQGSYGYTF. DNA for the CDR3: TGTGCCAGCAGTGAAGCGCAGGGTTCCTATGGCTACACCTTC.

The chain uses TRBV11-2 and TRBJ2-1, with no clear D. This CDR3 is built from 11 residues. Germline V gene data show CDR1 as SGHAT and CDR2 as FQNNGV. V dropped 5 bases and J dropped 12 bases, with 11 bases sitting between them. CDR3 nucleotide sequence: TGTGCCAGCAGCCTGGACCGTAGGCAGTTCTTC. Amino acids: CASSLDRRQFF.

The chain employs TRBV5-1 and TRBJ2-2; 8 bases match TRBD1. This CDR3 is built from 16 residues. Germline trimming cut 4 bases from V and 6 bases from J; bases unmatched to any gene: 11. The V gene's germline CDR1 is SGHRS and CDR2 YFSETQ. The CDR3 protein is CASSATPTGEAGELFF. In DNA form, the CDR3 reads TGCGCCAGCAGCGCTACTCCGACAGGGGAAGCCGGGGAGCTGTTTTTT. The variable domain in full, with the rest retrieved from reference TRBV5-1 and TRBJ2-2, is KAGVTQTPRYLIKTRGQQVTLSCSPISGHRSVSWYQQTPGQGLQFLFEYFSETQRNKGNFPGRFSGRQFSNSRSEMNVSTLELGDSALYLCASSATPTGEAGELFFGEGSRLTVL.

The count of this clone is one. This chain uses TRBV6-2 or TRBV6-3 with TRBJ2-2; TRBD2 matches at 10 bases. The V and J ends lost 0 bases and 6 bases, in that order; junction bases with no gene match: 4. CDR1 is MNHEY and CDR2 is SVGEGT in the germline V gene. The CDR3 has 16 amino acids. CDR3 residues: CASSYSERGGPGELFF. The CDR3 DNA follows: TGTGCCAGCAGTTACTCGGAGCGGGGGGGCCCCGGGGAGCTGTTTTTT.

The V call is TRBV27, the J call TRBJ2-7; D ambiguous. Trimming cost V 7 bases and J 6 bases, with 10 bases left between them. The CDR3 runs 11 residues. Germline-derived CDR1 and CDR2 are MNHEY and SMNVEV (reference sequence). DNA for the CDR3: TGTGCCAGCACCCGAAGTGGCGAGCAGTACTTC. This codes for CASTRSGEQYF.

The chain has TRBV5-5 and TRBJ2-7, with a tentative D call TRBD2 (6 bases). This CDR3 has 13 amino acids. The V end lost 2 bases, the J end lost 6 bases, and 12 bases lay between the germline ends. From germline, CDR1 is SGHKS and CDR2 YYEKEE (reference sequence). In DNA, the CDR3 is TGTGCCAGCAGCTTCGAACAGACTAGCGAGCAGTACTTC. Translating gives CASSFEQTSEQYF.

This clone was seen a single time. The chain carries TRBV5-1 and TRBJ2-5; no definite D call. Trimming removed 6 bases at V and 0 bases at J, with 15 bases between. Germline V gives CDR1 SGHRS, CDR2 YFSETQ. CDR3 length equals 15 residues. The CDR3 region is CASTLGTAYQETQYF. Written as DNA, the CDR3 is TGCGCCAGCACCCTGGGAACAGCGTACCAAGAGACCCAGTACTTC. Variable domain in full (rest from reference TRBV5-1 and TRBJ2-5): KAGVTQTPRYLIKTRGQQVTLSCSPISGHRSVSWYQQTPGQGLQFLFEYFSETQRNKGNFPGRFSGRQFSNSRSEMNVSTLELGDSALYLCASTLGTAYQETQYFGPGTRLLVL.

The chain joins TRBV2 to TRBJ2-7; 11 bases match TRBD1. V lost 9 bases, J lost 3 bases, and 7 bases stayed unmatched. The CDR3 totals 14 residues. Germline values: CDR1 SNHLY, CDR2 FYNNEI. CDR3 region: CASLSGTGGYEQYF. Written as DNA, the CDR3 is TGTGCCAGTCTCTCCGGGACAGGGGGCTACGAGCAGTACTTC.

The rearrangement links TRBV27 to TRBJ2-3, with D unresolved. Germline CDR1 and CDR2: MNHEY and SMNVEV (reference sequence). V lost 2 bases to trimming and J lost 2 bases, with 5 bases between them. This CDR3 spans 13 amino acids. In DNA, the CDR3 is TGTGCCAGCAGTTTAGTCGCCACAGATACGCAGTATTTT. Translating gives CASSLVATDTQYF.